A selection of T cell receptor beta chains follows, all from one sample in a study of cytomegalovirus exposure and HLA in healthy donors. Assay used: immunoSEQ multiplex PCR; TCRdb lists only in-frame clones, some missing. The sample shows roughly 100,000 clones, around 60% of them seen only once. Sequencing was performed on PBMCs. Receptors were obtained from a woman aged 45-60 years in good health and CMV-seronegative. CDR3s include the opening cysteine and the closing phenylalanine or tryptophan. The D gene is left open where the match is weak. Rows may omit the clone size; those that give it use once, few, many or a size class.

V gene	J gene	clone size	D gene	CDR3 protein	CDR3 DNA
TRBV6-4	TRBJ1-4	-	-	CASSARVEKLFF	TGTGCCAGCAGTGCCAGGGTCGAAAAACTGTTTTTT
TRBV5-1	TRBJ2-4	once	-	CASSLARGPLQRNIQYF	TGCGCCAGCAGCTTGGCCCGGGGTCCCCTCCAGAGAAACATTCAGTACTTC
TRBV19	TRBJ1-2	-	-	CASSITGSDYGYTF	TGTGCCAGTAGTATAACAGGGAGTGACTATGGCTACACCTTC
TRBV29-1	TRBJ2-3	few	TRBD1	CSVEGTGVTDTQYF	TGCAGCGTTGAAGGGACAGGGGTCACAGATACGCAGTATTTT
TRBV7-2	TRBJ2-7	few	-	CASTRGADRKYEQYF	TGTGCCAGCACCAGGGGGGCGGACAGGAAATACGAGCAGTACTTC
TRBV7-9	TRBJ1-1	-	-	CASSPGELTEAFF	TGTGCCAGCAGCCCTGGGGAGTTGACTGAAGCTTTCTTT
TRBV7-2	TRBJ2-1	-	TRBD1	CASSTGGNSYNEQFF	TGTGCCAGCAGCACAGGGGGGAACTCCTACAATGAGCAGTTCTTC
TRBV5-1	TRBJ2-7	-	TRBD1	CASSSNGQADEQYF	TGCGCCAGCAGCTCGAACGGACAGGCGGACGAGCAGTACTTC
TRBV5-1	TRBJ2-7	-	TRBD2	CASSPSGTYEQYF	TGCGCCAGCAGCCCTAGCGGTACCTACGAGCAGTACTTC
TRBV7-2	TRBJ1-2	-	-	CASSPGVYGYTF	TGTGCCAGCAGCCCAGGGGTCTATGGCTACACCTTC
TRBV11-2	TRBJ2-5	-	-	CASSLMGQPRETQYF	TGTGCCAGCAGCTTAATGGGACAACCACGAGAGACCCAGTACTTC
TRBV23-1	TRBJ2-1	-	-	CASSHLGGGRLNYNEQFF	TGCGCCAGCAGTCACCTGGGGGGGGGCAGATTAAACTACAATGAGCAGTTCTTC
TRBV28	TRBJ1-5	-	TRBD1	CASRPDRGEQPQHF	TGTGCCAGCAGACCAGACAGGGGAGAGCAGCCCCAGCATTTT
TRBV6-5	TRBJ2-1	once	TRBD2	CASGTSGFYNEQFF	TGTGCCAGCGGGACTAGCGGGTTCTACAATGAGCAGTTCTTC
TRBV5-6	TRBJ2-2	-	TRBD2	CASSLSWPGGGSNTGELFF	TGTGCCAGCAGCTTGTCGTGGCCGGGCGGGGGGTCGAACACCGGGGAGCTGTTTTTT
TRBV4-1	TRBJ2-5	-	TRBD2	CASSQLGLAGGLETQYF	TGCGCCAGCAGCCAATTGGGTCTAGCGGGAGGGTTGGAGACCCAGTACTTC
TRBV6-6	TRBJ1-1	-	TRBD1	CASISRDRDPLGAFF	TGTGCCAGCATTTCCCGGGACAGGGACCCCCTGGGAGCTTTCTTT
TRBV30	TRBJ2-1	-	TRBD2	CAWSVAGGLNEQFF	TGTGCCTGGAGCGTAGCGGGGGGTCTTAATGAGCAGTTCTTC
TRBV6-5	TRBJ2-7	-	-	CASSFAGRVYEQYF	TGTGCCAGCAGCTTCGCGGGACGGGTCTACGAGCAGTACTTC
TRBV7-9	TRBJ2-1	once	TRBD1	CASSAFGDRVYNEQFF	TGTGCCAGCAGCGCCTTCGGGGACAGGGTGTACAATGAGCAGTTCTTC
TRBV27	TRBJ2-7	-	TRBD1	CASVPQGSPSYEQYF	TGTGCCAGCGTACCACAGGGGTCCCCCTCCTACGAGCAGTACTTC
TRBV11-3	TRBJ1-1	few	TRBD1	CASSLGGRQGEAFF	TGTGCCAGCAGCTTAGGGGGACGACAGGGTGAAGCTTTCTTT
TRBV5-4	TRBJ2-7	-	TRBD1	CASSDRGREQYF	TGTGCCAGCTCGGACAGGGGGCGAGAGCAGTACTTC
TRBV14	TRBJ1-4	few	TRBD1	CASSPETGKIFGEKLFF	TGTGCCAGCAGCCCAGAGACAGGGAAGATCTTCGGTGAAAAACTGTTTTTT
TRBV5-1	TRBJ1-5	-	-	CASSLRVSLQGNQPQHF	TGCGCCAGCAGCTTGCGGGTCTCTTTACAGGGCAATCAGCCCCAGCATTTT
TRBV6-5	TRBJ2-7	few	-	CASRMTASYEQYF	TGTGCCAGCAGGATGACAGCGAGCTACGAGCAGTACTTC
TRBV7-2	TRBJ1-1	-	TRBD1	CASRDRTRPTEAFF	TGTGCCAGCAGGGACAGGACCCGACCCACTGAAGCTTTCTTT
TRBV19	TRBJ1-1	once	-	CASRTVGANTEAFF	TGTGCCAGTCGTACGGTGGGGGCGAACACTGAAGCTTTCTTT
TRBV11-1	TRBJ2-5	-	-	CASSLAPEETQYF	TGTGCCAGCAGCTTAGCGCCAGAAGAGACCCAGTACTTC
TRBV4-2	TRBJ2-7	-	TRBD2	CASSQDQGLAGNEQYF	TGTGCCAGCAGCCAAGATCAGGGTCTAGCGGGGAACGAGCAGTACTTC
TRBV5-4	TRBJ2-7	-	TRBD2	CASSLTRTSGAPYEQYF	TGTGCCAGCAGCCTGACGAGAACTAGCGGGGCCCCCTACGAGCAGTACTTC
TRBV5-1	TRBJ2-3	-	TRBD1	CASTREPGQVLDTQYF	TGCGCCAGCACTAGGGAACCGGGACAGGTGCTAGATACGCAGTATTTT